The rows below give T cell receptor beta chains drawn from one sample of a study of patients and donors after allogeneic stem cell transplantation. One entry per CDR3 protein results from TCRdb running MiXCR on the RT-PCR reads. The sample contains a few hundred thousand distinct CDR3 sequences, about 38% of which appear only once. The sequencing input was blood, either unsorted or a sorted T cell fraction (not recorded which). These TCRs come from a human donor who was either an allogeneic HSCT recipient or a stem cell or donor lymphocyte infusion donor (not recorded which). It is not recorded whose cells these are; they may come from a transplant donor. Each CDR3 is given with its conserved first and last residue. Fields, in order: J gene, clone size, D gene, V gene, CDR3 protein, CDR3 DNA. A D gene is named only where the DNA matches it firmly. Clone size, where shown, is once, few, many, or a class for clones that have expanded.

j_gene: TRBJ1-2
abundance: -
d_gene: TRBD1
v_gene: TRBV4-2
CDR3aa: CASSQDSFRTGGNYGYTF
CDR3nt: TGTGCCAGCAGCCAAGATTCGTTTCGGACAGGGGGAAACTATGGCTACACCTTC

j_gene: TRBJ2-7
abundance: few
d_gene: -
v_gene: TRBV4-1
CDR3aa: CASPRGTVSYEQYF
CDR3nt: TGCGCCAGCCCCCGGGGCACAGTCTCCTACGAGCAGTACTTC

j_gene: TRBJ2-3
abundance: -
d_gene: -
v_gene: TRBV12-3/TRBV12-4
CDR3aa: CASIGAGRPTGTSTDTQYF
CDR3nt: TGTGCCAGCATAGGGGCGGGGCGGCCGACAGGAACTAGCACAGATACGCAGTATTTT

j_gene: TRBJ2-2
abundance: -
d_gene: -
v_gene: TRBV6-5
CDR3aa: CASSPQVWAGGELFF
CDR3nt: TGTGCCAGCAGCCCGCAGGTTTGGGCCGGCGGGGAGCTGTTTTTT

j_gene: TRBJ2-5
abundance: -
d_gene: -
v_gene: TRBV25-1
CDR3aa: CASSFNRAGTQYF
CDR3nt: TGTGCCAGCAGTTTCAACAGGGCGGGGACCCAGTACTTC

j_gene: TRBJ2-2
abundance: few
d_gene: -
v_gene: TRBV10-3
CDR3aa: CAIDGGLHTGELFF
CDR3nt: TGTGCCATCGACGGGGGCCTTCACACCGGGGAGCTGTTTTTT

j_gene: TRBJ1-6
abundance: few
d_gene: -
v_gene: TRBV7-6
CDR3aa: CASSGGQGDSPLHF
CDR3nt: TGTGCCAGCAGCGGGGGGCAGGGCGATTCACCCCTCCACTTT

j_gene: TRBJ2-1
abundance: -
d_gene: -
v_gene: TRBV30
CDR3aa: CAWSRQPYYNEQFF
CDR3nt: TGTGCCTGGAGTCGACAGCCATACTACAATGAGCAGTTCTTC

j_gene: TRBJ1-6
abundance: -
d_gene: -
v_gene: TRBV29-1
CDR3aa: CSVGTNYNSPLHF
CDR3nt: TGCAGCGTTGGAACTAACTATAATTCACCCCTCCACTTT

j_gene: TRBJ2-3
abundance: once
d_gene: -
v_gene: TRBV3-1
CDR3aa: CASSRDRDTQYF
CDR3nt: TGTGCCAGCAGCCGCGATCGGGATACGCAGTATTTT

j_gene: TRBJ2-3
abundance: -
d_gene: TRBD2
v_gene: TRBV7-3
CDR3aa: CASRSLADPTGTQYF
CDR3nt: TGTGCCAGCAGGTCACTAGCGGACCCTACGGGTACGCAGTATTTT

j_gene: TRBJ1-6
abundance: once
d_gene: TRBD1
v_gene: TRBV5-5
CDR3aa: CASSFNPGQGARSPLHF
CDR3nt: TGTGCCAGCAGCTTTAATCCGGGACAGGGGGCGCGATCACCCCTCCACTTT

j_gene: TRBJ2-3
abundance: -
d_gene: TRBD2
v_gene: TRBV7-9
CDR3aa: CALRTSGGDTQYF
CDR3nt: TGTGCCCTACGGACTAGCGGAGGGGATACGCAGTATTTT

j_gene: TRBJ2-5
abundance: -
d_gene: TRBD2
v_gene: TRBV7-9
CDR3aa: CASSLGLAGLGETQYF
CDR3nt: TGTGCCAGCAGCTTGGGACTAGCGGGCCTCGGGGAGACCCAGTACTTC

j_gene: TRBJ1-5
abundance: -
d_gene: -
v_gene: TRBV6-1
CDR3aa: CASSEAANQPQHF
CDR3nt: TGTGCCAGCAGTGAAGCGGCGAATCAGCCCCAGCATTTT

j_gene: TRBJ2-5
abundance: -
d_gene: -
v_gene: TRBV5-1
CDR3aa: CASSWNSYRVAETQYF
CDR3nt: TGCGCCAGCAGCTGGAACTCATACAGGGTTGCGGAGACCCAGTACTTC

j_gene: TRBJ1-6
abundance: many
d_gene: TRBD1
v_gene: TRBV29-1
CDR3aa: CSVRTGRSYNSPLHF
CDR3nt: TGCAGCGTTCGGACAGGTCGTTCCTATAATTCACCCCTCCACTTT

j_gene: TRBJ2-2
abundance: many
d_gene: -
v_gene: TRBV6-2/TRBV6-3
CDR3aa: CASSLPAPIIDTGELFF
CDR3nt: TGTGCCAGCAGTTTACCGGCCCCAATAATTGACACCGGGGAGCTGTTTTTT

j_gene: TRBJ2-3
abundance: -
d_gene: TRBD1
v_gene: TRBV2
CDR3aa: CASSEAQGGAGDTQYF
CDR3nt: TGTGCCAGCAGTGAAGCGCAAGGGGGCGCAGGAGATACGCAGTATTTT

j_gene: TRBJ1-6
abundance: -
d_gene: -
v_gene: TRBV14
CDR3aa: CASSRLTGDNSPLHF
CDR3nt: TGTGCCAGCAGCCGTCTGACAGGCGACAATTCACCCCTCCACTTT

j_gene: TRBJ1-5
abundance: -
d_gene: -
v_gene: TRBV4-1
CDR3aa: CASSHPQGWSNQPQHF
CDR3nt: TGCGCCAGCAGCCACCCACAGGGATGGAGCAATCAGCCCCAGCATTTT

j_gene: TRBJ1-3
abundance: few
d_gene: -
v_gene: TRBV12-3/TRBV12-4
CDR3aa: CASAAGLLSSGNTIYF
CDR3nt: TGTGCCAGCGCTGCAGGACTCTTGTCCTCTGGAAACACCATATATTTT

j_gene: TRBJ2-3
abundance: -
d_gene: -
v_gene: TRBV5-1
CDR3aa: CASSGTGYSTDTQYF
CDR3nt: TGCGCCAGCAGCGGAACAGGGTATAGCACAGATACGCAGTATTTT

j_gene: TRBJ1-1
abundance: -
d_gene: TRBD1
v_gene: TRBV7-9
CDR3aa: CASSSTRVDRGNLYTEAFF
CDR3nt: TGTGCCAGCAGCTCGACGAGAGTGGACAGGGGCAATCTTTACACTGAAGCTTTCTTT

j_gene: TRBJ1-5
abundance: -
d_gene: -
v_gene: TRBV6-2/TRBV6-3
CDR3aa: CASSLPPQPQHF
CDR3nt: TGTGCCAGCAGTCTCCCCCCTCAGCCCCAGCATTTT

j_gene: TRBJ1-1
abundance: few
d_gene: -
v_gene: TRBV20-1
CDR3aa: CSARDRRTRMNTEAFF
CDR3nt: TGCAGTGCTAGAGATCGAAGGACGAGGATGAACACTGAAGCTTTCTTT

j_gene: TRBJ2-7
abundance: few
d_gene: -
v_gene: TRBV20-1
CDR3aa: CSAVQAEKYF
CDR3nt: TGCAGTGCTGTCCAGGCAGAAAAGTACTTC

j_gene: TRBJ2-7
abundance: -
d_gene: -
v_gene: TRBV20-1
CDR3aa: CSARGWGPSPYEQYF
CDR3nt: TGCAGTGCTAGAGGGTGGGGCCCTTCCCCCTACGAGCAGTACTTC

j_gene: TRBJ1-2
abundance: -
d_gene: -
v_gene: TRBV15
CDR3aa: CATSRDYDNGYTF
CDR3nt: TGTGCCACCAGCAGAGATTATGATAATGGCTACACCTTC

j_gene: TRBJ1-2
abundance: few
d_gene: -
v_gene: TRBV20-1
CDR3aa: CSVVLGGSYGYTF
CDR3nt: TGCAGTGTTGTCTTAGGGGGAAGCTATGGCTACACCTTC

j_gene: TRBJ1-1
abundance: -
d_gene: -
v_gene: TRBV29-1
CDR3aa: CSVESGIYTEAFF
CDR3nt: TGCAGCGTTGAGAGCGGCATCTACACTGAAGCTTTCTTT

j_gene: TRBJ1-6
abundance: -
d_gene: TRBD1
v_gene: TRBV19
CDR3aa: CASSAQGPANNSPLHF
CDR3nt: TGTGCCAGTAGTGCACAGGGGCCAGCAAATAATTCACCCCTCCACTTT

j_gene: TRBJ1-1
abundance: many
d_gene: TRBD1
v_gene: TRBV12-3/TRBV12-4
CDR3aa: CASSFSGQGARAFF
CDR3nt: TGTGCCAGCAGTTTTTCGGGACAGGGGGCTCGAGCTTTCTTT

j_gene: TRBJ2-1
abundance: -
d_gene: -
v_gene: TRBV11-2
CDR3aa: CASSSRFEQFF
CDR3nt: TGTGCCAGCAGCAGCCGATTTGAGCAGTTCTTC

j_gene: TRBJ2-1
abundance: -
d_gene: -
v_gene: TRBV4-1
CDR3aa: CASSQGVGVQGSYNEQFF
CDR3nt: TGCGCCAGCAGCCAAGGGGTCGGGGTTCAGGGCTCCTACAATGAGCAGTTCTTC

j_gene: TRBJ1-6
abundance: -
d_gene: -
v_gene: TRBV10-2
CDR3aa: CASSDDSYNSPLHF
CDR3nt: TGCGCCAGCAGTGACGACAGCTATAATTCACCCCTCCACTTT

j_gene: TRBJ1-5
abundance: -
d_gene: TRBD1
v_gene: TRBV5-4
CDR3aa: CASSGDRGLTQHF
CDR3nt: TGTGCCAGCAGCGGGGACAGGGGATTAACCCAGCATTTT

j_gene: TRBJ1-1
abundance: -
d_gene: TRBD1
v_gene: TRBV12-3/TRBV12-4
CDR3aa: CASSPRTGFEAFF
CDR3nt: TGTGCCAGCAGTCCCCGGACAGGGTTTGAAGCTTTCTTT

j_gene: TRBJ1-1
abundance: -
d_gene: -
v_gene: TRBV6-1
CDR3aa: CASRRSGAAEAFF
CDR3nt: TGTGCCAGCAGGCGTTCGGGGGCGGCTGAAGCTTTCTTT

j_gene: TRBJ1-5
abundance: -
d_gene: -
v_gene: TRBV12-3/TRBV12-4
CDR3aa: CASSPGPGPSNQPQHF
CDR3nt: TGTGCCAGCAGCCCAGGCCCAGGGCCTAGCAATCAGCCCCAGCATTTT

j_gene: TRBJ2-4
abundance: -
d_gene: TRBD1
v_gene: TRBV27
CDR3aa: CASSPTGGGNIQYF
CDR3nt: TGTGCCAGCAGTCCGACAGGGGGAGGAAACATTCAGTACTTC

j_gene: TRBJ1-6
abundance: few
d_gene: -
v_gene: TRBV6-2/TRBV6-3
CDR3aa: CASSYGPNSPLHF
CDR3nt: TGTGCCAGCAGTTACGGACCTAATTCACCCCTCCACTTT

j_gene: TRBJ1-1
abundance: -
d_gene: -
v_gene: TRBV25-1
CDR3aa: CASSPGLRNTEAFF
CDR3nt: TGTGCCAGCAGTCCAGGACTTAGGAACACTGAAGCTTTCTTT

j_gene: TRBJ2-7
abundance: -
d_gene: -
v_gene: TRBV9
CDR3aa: CASSVEDRASYEQYF
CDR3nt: TGTGCCAGCAGCGTAGAGGACCGCGCCTCCTACGAGCAGTACTTC

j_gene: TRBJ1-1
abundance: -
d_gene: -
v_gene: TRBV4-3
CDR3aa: CASSREKNTEAFF
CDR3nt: TGCGCCAGCAGCCGGGAGAAAAACACTGAAGCTTTCTTT

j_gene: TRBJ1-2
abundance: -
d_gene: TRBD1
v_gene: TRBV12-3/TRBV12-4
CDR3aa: CASTERARGRRGYTF
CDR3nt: TGTGCCAGCACCGAACGGGCCAGGGGGCGTAGGGGCTACACCTTC

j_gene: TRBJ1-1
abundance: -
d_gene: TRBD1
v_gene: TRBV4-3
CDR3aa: CASSQEGTGWTEAFF
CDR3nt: TGCGCCAGCAGCCAAGAGGGGACAGGATGGACTGAAGCTTTCTTT

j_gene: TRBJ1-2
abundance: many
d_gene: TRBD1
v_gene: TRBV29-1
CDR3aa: CSVRNRDRGNGYTF
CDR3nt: TGCAGCGTCCGGAACCGGGACAGGGGAAATGGCTACACCTTC

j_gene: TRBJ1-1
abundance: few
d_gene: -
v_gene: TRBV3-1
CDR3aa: CASSQEAYLNTEAFF
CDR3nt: TGTGCCAGCAGCCAAGAGGCATACCTGAACACTGAAGCTTTCTTT

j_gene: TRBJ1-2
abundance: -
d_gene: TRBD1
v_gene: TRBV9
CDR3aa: CASSMTGGDYGYTF
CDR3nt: TGTGCCAGCAGCATGACAGGGGGCGACTATGGCTACACCTTC

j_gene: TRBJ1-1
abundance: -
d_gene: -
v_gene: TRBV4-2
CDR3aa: CASSQDPGTLSLNTEAFF
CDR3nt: TGTGCCAGCAGCCAAGATCCAGGGACACTTAGTTTGAACACTGAAGCTTTCTTT

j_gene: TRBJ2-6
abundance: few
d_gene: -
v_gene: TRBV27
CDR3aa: CASSLSSGANVLTF
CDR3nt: TGCGCCAGCAGCTTGAGTTCTGGGGCCAACGTCCTGACTTTC

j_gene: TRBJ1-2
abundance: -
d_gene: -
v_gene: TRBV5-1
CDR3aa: CASSLVGGGNYGYTF
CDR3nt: TGCGCCAGCAGCTTGGTGGGCGGCGGGAACTATGGCTACACCTTC

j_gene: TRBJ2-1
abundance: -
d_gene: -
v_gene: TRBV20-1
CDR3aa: CSASEDRYNEQFF
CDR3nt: TGCAGTGCCAGCGAGGACCGCTACAATGAGCAGTTCTTC

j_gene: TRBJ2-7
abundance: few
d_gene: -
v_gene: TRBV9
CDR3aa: CASSVSPQRSYEQYF
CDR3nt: TGTGCCAGCAGCGTTAGTCCCCAGCGGTCCTACGAGCAGTACTTC